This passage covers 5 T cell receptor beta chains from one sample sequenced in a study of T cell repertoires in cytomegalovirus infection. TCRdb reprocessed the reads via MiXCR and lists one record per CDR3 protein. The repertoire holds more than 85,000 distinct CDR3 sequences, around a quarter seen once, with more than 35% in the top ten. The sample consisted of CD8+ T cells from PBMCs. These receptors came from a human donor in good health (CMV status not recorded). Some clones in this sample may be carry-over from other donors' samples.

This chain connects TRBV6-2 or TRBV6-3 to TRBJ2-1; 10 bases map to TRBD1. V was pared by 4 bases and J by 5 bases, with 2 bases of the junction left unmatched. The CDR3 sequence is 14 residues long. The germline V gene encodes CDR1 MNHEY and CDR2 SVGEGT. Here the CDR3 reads CASSWDRGNNEQFF. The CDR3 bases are TGTGCCAGCAGTTGGGACAGGGGAAACAATGAGCAGTTCTTC.

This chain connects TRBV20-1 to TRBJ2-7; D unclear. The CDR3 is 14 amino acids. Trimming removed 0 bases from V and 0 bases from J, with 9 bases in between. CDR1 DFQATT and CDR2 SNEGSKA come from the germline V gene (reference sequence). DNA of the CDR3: TGCAGTGCTAGAGATCCCCACTCCTCCTACGAGCAGTACTTC. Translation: CSARDPHSSYEQYF.

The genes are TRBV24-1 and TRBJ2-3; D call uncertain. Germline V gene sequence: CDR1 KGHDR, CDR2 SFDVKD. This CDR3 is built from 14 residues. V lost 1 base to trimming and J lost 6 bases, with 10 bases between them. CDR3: CATSDFYSPDTQYF. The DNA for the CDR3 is TGTGCCACCAGTGATTTTTATTCCCCGGATACGCAGTATTTT.

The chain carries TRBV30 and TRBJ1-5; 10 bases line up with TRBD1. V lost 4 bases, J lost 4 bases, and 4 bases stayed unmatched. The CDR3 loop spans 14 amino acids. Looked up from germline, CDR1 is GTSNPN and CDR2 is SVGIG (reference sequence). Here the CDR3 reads CAWTPGQGNQPQHF. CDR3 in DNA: TGTGCCTGGACTCCGGGACAGGGGAATCAGCCCCAGCATTTT.

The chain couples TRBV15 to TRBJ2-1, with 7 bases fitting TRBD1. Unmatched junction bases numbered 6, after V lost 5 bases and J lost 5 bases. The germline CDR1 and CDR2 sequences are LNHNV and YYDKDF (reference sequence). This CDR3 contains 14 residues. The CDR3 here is CATSEGQSHNEQFF. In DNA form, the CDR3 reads TGTGCCACCAGCGAGGGACAGTCCCACAATGAGCAGTTCTTC. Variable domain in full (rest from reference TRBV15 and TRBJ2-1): DAMVIQNPRYQVTQFGKPVTLSCSQTLNHNVMYWYQQKSSQAPKLLFHYYDKDFNNEADTPDNFQSRRPNTSFCFLDIRSPGLGDTAMYLCATSEGQSHNEQFFGPGTRLTVL.